The 3 T cell receptor beta chains below all came from one sample that was sequenced in a study of regulatory T cells in long-lasting Graves disease. Libraries of TCR beta came from iRepertoire HTBI primers plus Arm-PCR of CDR3 regions. From the multiplex PCR reads, TCRdb called clonotypes with MiXCR, one entry per CDR3 protein. The profile shows 400,000 to 500,000 distinct CDR3 sequences, 20% to 25% of them singletons. Time point of the sample: persistent/refractory GD, antithyroid drugs over 5 years with positive TRAb. Making the TCR library involved RNA that had been extracted from PBMCs. The sequencing here drew on peripheral blood mononuclear cells (PBMCs), taken when the disease was refractory, from a patient treated with antithyroid drugs. These receptors were obtained from a female donor with Graves disease.

This clonotype was detected many times. This chain joins TRBV28 and TRBJ2-5, with TRBD1 matching over 7 bases. Germline V gives CDR1 MDHEN, CDR2 SYDVKM. This CDR3 is built from 17 residues. Trimming took 4 bases from V and 5 from J; bases not matched to a gene: 16. For the CDR3, the DNA is TGTGCCAGCAGTTCAGCCTTACAGGGGCTCGTCCGGGAGACCCAGTACTTC. It specifies CASSSALQGLVRETQYF.

This chain connects TRBV7-8 to TRBJ2-5; D might be TRBD1 (5 bases). This CDR3 has 17 residues. V was shortened by 1 base and J by 0 bases, with 15 bases between the two germline ends. CDR1 is SGHVS, CDR2 FQNEAQ, per germline. Here the CDR3 DNA reads TGTGCCAGCAGCTTAGGGGGCGCGGTGCCGTACCAAGAGACCCAGTACTTC. Translating gives CASSLGGAVPYQETQYF.

This clonotype was counted only a few times. V usage is TRBV5-6 and J usage is TRBJ2-7; TRBD1 aligns across 8 bases. The V segment lost 4 bases and the J segment 7 bases; nucleotides outside the gene matches: 10. Per germline, CDR1 SGHDT and CDR2 YYEEEE. The CDR3 loop spans 14 amino acids. CDR3 loop: CASSLPTGGREQYF. The CDR3 coding sequence is TGTGCCAGCAGCCTCCCAACAGGGGGAAGGGAGCAGTACTTC.